The next 24 T cell receptor beta chains were all read from a single sample in a study of blood T cell repertoires in COVID-19. Only in-frame clones appear in the TCRdb table, and some are missing; sequencing was by immunoSEQ multiplex PCR. The data hold tens of thousands of clones, with around 80% observed a single time. Sequencing input: peripheral blood. Receptor source: a man aged 45 to 65 with active or convalescent COVID-19.

V is TRBV5-4 and J is TRBJ2-2; a weak D match, TRBD1 (5 bases). This CDR3 spans 13 amino acids. Trimming stripped 5 bases from V and 3 bases from J, with 8 bases between. Looked up from germline, CDR1 is SGHNT and CDR2 is YYREEE (reference sequence). CDR3 loop: CASSSQDTGELFF. The CDR3 nucleotides are TGTGCCAGCAGTTCACAGGACACCGGGGAGCTGTTTTTT.

The chain recombines TRBV21-1 with TRBJ1-6; TRBD1 was called by the table and not checked on the DNA. TRBV21-1 is a known pseudogene. The CDR3 length is 17 residues. The CDR3 loop is CASSKGGRKTYNSPLHF. In DNA form, the CDR3 reads TGTGCCAGCAGCAAAGGGGGCAGAAAAACCTATAATTCACCCCTCCACTTT.

This clone has just one count. The same CDR3 also results from other DNA sequences found in this sample. J is TRBJ2-5 and V is TRBV7-2, with 7 bases identical to TRBD2. This CDR3 region has 16 residues. The junction had 8 bases not matched to a gene; V was cut back by 2 bases and J by 2 bases. Germline V lookup: CDR1 SGHTA, CDR2 FQGNSA. The CDR3 loop reads CASSLRLAGPQETQYF. Here the CDR3 DNA reads TGTGCCAGCAGCTTAAGACTAGCAGGGCCTCAAGAGACCCAGTACTTC.

In its sample, this clone was seen once. The rearrangement joins TRBV12-3 or TRBV12-4 to TRBJ1-5; no reliable D call. V lost 4 bases and J lost 6, with 7 bases in between. CDR3 length: 12 amino acids. This CDR3 is CASSSPFQPQHF. The CDR3 nucleotides read TGTGCCAGCAGTTCCCCTTTTCAGCCCCAGCATTTT.

The rearrangement uses TRBV29-1 and TRBJ2-2; the match to TRBD2 covers 10 bases. In germline, CDR1 is SQVTM, CDR2 ANQGSEA. V lost 5 bases to trimming and J lost 1 base; unmatched junction nucleotides: 4. This CDR3 is 15 amino acids long. In DNA, the CDR3 is TGCAGCGTTCGGAGCGGGGGGGTGAACACCGGGGAGCTGTTTTTT. Amino acid sequence: CSVRSGGVNTGELFF.

The genes are TRBV5-6 and TRBJ2-3; 7 bases fit TRBD1. From germline, CDR1 is SGHDT and CDR2 YYEEEE. Losses at the gene ends were 2 bases for V and 0 bases for J; bases not matched to a gene: 6. This CDR3 contains 16 residues. The CDR3 is CASSFGDSLSTDTQYF. The CDR3 region has the DNA TGTGCCAGCAGCTTTGGGGACAGCCTTAGCACAGATACGCAGTATTTT.

This clone was detected only once. The chain links TRBV28 to TRBJ1-2; 8 bases fit TRBD1. CDR3 length: 15 residues. Trimming at V came to 3 bases and at J to 5 bases, leaving 8 bases not matched to a gene. In germline, CDR1 is MDHEN, CDR2 SYDVKM. CDR3 nucleotides: TGTGCCAGCAGTTTCCCAGGACAGGGATCTTATGGCTACACCTTC. Protein product: CASSFPGQGSYGYTF.

The rearrangement joins TRBV2 to TRBJ1-2; D may be TRBD1 (6 bases). The CDR3 totals 14 residues. Germline assignment: CDR1 SNHLY and CDR2 FYNNEI. V was cut by 5 bases and J by 4 bases, with 14 bases left in between. The CDR3 is CASSPPKQGYGYTF. As DNA, the CDR3 is TGTGCCAGCAGTCCACCCAAACAGGGCTATGGCTACACCTTC.

The chain joins TRBV19 to TRBJ1-3; D not resolved. Germline CDR1 and CDR2: LNHDA and SQIVND (reference sequence). This CDR3 has 15 amino acids. V gave up 3 bases and J gave up 4 bases, with 13 bases separating them. Here the CDR3 reads CASSISMARGNTIYF. In DNA form, the CDR3 reads TGTGCCAGTAGTATCTCTATGGCGAGGGGAAACACCATATATTTT. The entire variable domain, with the rest obtained from reference TRBV19 and TRBJ1-3, is as follows: DGGITQSPKYLFRKEGQNVTLSCEQNLNHDAMYWYRQDPGQGLRLIYYSQIVNDFQKGDIAEGYSVSREKKESFPLTVTSAQKNPTAFYLCASSISMARGNTIYFGEGSWLTVV.

This sequence joins TRBV4-2 and TRBJ2-3; TRBD1 matches at 8 bases. Germline loops: CDR1 LGHNA, CDR2 YNFKEQ. V was pared by 5 bases and J by 6 bases, with 10 bases of the junction left unmatched. The CDR3 has 15 amino acids. CDR3 residues: CASSYGQGPSDTQYF. In nucleotides, the CDR3 is TGTGCCAGCAGCTACGGACAGGGCCCATCGGATACGCAGTATTTT.

This chain links TRBV6-2 or TRBV6-3 with TRBJ2-7, with a possible D match to TRBD1 (6 bases). V gave up 5 bases and J gave up 4 bases, with 18 bases separating them. CDR1 and CDR2 from the germline V gene are MNHEY and SVGEGT. This CDR3 is built from 15 residues. CDR3 sequence: CASSISSGTPYEQYF. DNA of the CDR3: TGTGCCAGCAGTATCTCTTCCGGGACACCTTACGAGCAGTACTTC.

DNA for the CDR3: TGTGCCAGAAGCTTGGGGCAGGGGGACAACTATGGCTACACCTTC. Translating it yields CARSLGQGDNYGYTF. J is TRBJ1-2 and V is TRBV5-3, with 7 bases matching TRBD1. TRBV5-3 belongs to the ORF category, with a function that is uncertain. The CDR3 sequence is 15 residues long. With V trimmed by 0 bases and J by 2 bases, 4 bases remained unmatched.

V is TRBV18 and J is TRBJ1-6; unclear D gene. From germline, CDR1 is KGHSH and CDR2 LQKENI. This CDR3 contains 15 residues. The V and J ends lost 6 bases and 9 bases respectively, with 18 bases between them. The CDR3 spells CASSLGPGGSSPLHF. CDR3 DNA: TGTGCCAGCTCTCTCGGACCGGGCGGGAGTTCACCCCTCCACTTT.

This chain uses TRBV4-1 with TRBJ1-1, with TRBD1 as a possible D gene (5 bases). The CDR3 is 15 residues long. Per the germline V gene, CDR1 is MGHRA and CDR2 is YSYEKL. The germline V and J ends were trimmed by 1 base and 1 base, with 10 bases remaining between them. The CDR3 coding sequence is TGCGCCAGCAGCCAAGGAATCCAGGGGAACACTGAAGCTTTCTTT. Its translation: CASSQGIQGNTEAFF.

This chain uses TRBV6-5 with TRBJ2-1; TRBD1 aligns across 7 bases. Germline V gene sequence: CDR1 MNHEY, CDR2 SVGAGI. The J segment lost 5 bases and the V segment lost 8 bases, leaving 12 bases of the junction unmatched. This CDR3 region has 15 residues. The CDR3 DNA sequence: TGTGCCAGCTCCATTCTAAGGACAGGAAACAATGAGCAGTTCTTC. As protein: CASSILRTGNNEQFF.

In this sample, this clone turned up once. CDR3 in DNA: TGTGCCAGCAGTTCTCCGGGACAGACGAACACTGAAGCTTTCTTT. Its protein is CASSSPGQTNTEAFF. The chain uses TRBV28 and TRBJ1-1, with 7 bases identical to TRBD1. Germline CDR1 is MDHEN and CDR2 is SYDVKM. V dropped 4 bases and J dropped 1; count of bases not matched to a gene: 6. This CDR3 is 15 amino acids long. Looking up the rest from reference TRBV28 and TRBJ1-1 gives the full variable domain: DVKVTQSSRYLVKRTGEKVFLECVQDMDHENMFWYRQDPGLGLRLIYFSYDVKMKEKGDIPEGYSVSREKKERFSLILESASTNQTSMYLCASSSPGQTNTEAFFGQGTRLTVV.

The rearrangement links TRBV19 to TRBJ2-5; perhaps TRBD2 as D (6 bases). The germline V gene has CDR1 LNHDA and CDR2 SQIVND (reference sequence). CDR3 length: 15 amino acids. V lost 3 bases, J lost 2 bases, and 13 bases lay in between. The CDR3 is CASSIGGWRQETQYF. Here the CDR3 DNA reads TGTGCCAGTAGTATTGGGGGGTGGCGTCAAGAGACCCAGTACTTC. Based on the CDR3 plus reference TRBV19 and TRBJ2-5, the full variable domain is DGGITQSPKYLFRKEGQNVTLSCEQNLNHDAMYWYRQDPGQGLRLIYYSQIVNDFQKGDIAEGYSVSREKKESFPLTVTSAQKNPTAFYLCASSIGGWRQETQYFGPGTRLLVL.

V is TRBV10-1 and J is TRBJ1-1; D not certain. Germline lookup yields CDR1 WNHNN and CDR2 SYGVQD (reference sequence). Trimming removed 2 bases at V and 1 base at J, with 5 bases between. This CDR3 comprises 13 residues. CDR3 region: CASSESPNTEAFF. The CDR3 DNA reads TGCGCCAGCAGTGAGAGCCCGAACACTGAAGCTTTCTTT.

The rearrangement uses TRBV7-9 and TRBJ2-1; TRBD2 agrees at 12 bases. CDR3 length equals 17 residues. Germline CDR1 reads SEHNR; CDR2 reads FQNEAQ (reference sequence). V shed 5 bases and J 8 bases; nucleotides not matched to a gene: 13. Written as DNA, the CDR3 is TGTGCCAGCAGCCCCGCGGCTAGCGGGGGGGCAGGGGATGAGCAGTTCTTC. This codes for CASSPAASGGAGDEQFF. Together with reference TRBV7-9 and TRBJ2-1, the CDR3 gives the full variable domain: DTGVSQNPRHKITKRGQNVTFRCDPISEHNRLYWYRQTLGQGPEFLTYFQNEAQLEKSRLLSDRFSAERPKGSFSTLEIQRTEQGDSAMYLCASSPAASGGAGDEQFFGPGTRLTVL.

The chain has TRBV25-1 and TRBJ1-6; D is unresolved. The germline V and J ends were trimmed by 1 base and 2 bases, with 9 bases remaining between them. CDR1 MGHDK and CDR2 SYGVNS come from the germline V gene. The CDR3 runs 16 residues. The DNA of the CDR3 is TGTGCCAGCAGTGAATCTGAGGGTACCTATAATTCACCCCTCCACTTT. Residues: CASSESEGTYNSPLHF.

The chain uses TRBV7-6 and TRBJ1-1, with no clear D. The V end was cut by 5 bases, the J end by 3 bases, with 10 bases between. The CDR3 totals 13 residues. Per germline, CDR1 SGHVS and CDR2 FNYEAQ. The CDR3 loop reads CASSNSPDTEAFF. In DNA form, the CDR3 reads TGTGCCAGCAGCAACAGTCCGGACACTGAAGCTTTCTTT.

This clone was detected once. The rearrangement uses TRBV10-3 and TRBJ1-5; D may be TRBD1 (6 bases). Germline CDR1 is ENHRY and CDR2 is SYGVKD. This CDR3 region has 14 residues. Trimming removed 5 bases from V and 1 base from J, with 9 bases in between. CDR3 sequence reads: CAISSGQSNQPQHF. In nucleotides, the CDR3 is TGTGCCATCAGTTCCGGACAGAGCAATCAGCCCCAGCATTTT.

The rearrangement joins TRBV6-5 to TRBJ2-5, with 11 bases fitting TRBD1. The V and J ends lost 6 bases and 5 bases, in that order; junction bases with no gene match: 8. The CDR3 extends over 15 amino acids. CDR1 MNHEY and CDR2 SVGAGI come from the germline V gene. CDR3 DNA: TGTGCCAGCAGCTATGGACAGGGGGCTGAGGAGACCCAGTACTTC. As protein: CASSYGQGAEETQYF.

This clone was observed a handful of times. The rearrangement links TRBV19 to TRBJ1-1, with D unclear. Per germline, CDR1 LNHDA and CDR2 SQIVND (reference sequence). V gave up 6 bases and J gave up 4 bases, with 6 bases separating them. The CDR3 sequence is 11 residues long. The CDR3 DNA reads as TGTGCCAGTAGGACACCCACTGAAGCTTTCTTT. This codes for CASRTPTEAFF.